A selection of T cell receptor beta chains follows, all from one sample in a study of beta chain features in type 1 diabetes. Using immunoSEQ multiplex PCR, the repertoire was profiled, and TCRdb retains in-frame clones only, with some absent. The sample carries about 620,000 clones, about 16% recorded once. Sequencing used naive CD4+ T cells from blood. These receptors were taken from a man aged 18-30 years in good health. Both conserved end residues are part of each CDR3. A D gene is named only where the DNA matches it firmly. Some rows have no size entry. The others give once, few or many, or a class for an expanded clone.

TRBV5-1	-	TRBJ2-5	-	16	CASSQGWVYGQETQYF	TGCGCCAGCAGTCAAGGATGGGTTTATGGTCAAGAGACCCAGTACTTC
TRBV10-3	-	TRBJ2-7	-	14	CAISDRGSSYEQYF	TGTGCCATCAGTGACAGGGGCAGCTCCTACGAGCAGTACTTC
TRBV18	few	TRBJ2-2	-	16	CASSPPGREVTGELFF	TGTGCCAGCTCACCACCCGGCAGGGAGGTGACCGGGGAGCTGTTTTTT
TRBV6-6	few	TRBJ1-2	-	14	CASSYSGRAYGYTF	TGTGCCAGCAGTTACTCGGGCAGGGCCTATGGCTACACCTTC
TRBV15	few	TRBJ2-5	TRBD2	16	CATSRDPLAGGETQYF	TGTGCCACCAGCAGAGATCCACTAGCGGGAGGAGAGACCCAGTACTTC
TRBV30	-	TRBJ1-4	-	13	CAWSVIRGEKLFF	TGTGCCTGGAGTGTCATAAGGGGTGAAAAACTGTTTTTT
TRBV6-1	few	TRBJ2-3	TRBD1	14	CASTRQGSTDTQYF	TGTGCCAGCACCAGACAGGGGAGCACAGATACGCAGTATTTT
TRBV19	-	TRBJ1-5	-	14	CASSVTGDNQPQHF	TGTGCCAGTAGTGTAACAGGAGACAATCAGCCCCAGCATTTT
TRBV6-1	-	TRBJ2-7	TRBD2	15	CASSAGTSGALEQYF	TGTGCCAGCAGTGCCGGGACTAGCGGGGCTCTCGAGCAGTACTTC
TRBV18	few	TRBJ2-1	-	15	CASSQINGFYNEQFF	TGTGCCAGCTCACAGATAAATGGCTTCTACAATGAGCAGTTCTTC
TRBV5-4	few	TRBJ2-7	-	13	CASSHRDKYEQYF	TGTGCCAGCAGCCACAGGGACAAATACGAGCAGTACTTC
TRBV2	-	TRBJ1-2	TRBD1	14	CASSDGQGLGGYTF	TGTGCCAGCAGTGACGGACAGGGGTTGGGTGGCTACACCTTC
TRBV28	-	TRBJ1-5	-	16	CASSSMGGGPYWPQHF	TGTGCCAGCAGTTCCATGGGGGGTGGCCCATATTGGCCCCAGCATTTT
TRBV9	few	TRBJ1-5	-	14	CASSVGTANQPQHF	TGTGCCAGCAGCGTAGGGACCGCCAATCAGCCCCAGCATTTT
TRBV5-1	few	TRBJ1-6	-	14	CASSLATRYSPLHF	TGCGCCAGCAGCCTGGCCACGAGGTATTCACCCCTCCACTTT
TRBV5-1	few	TRBJ2-7	-	12	CASSLGALEQYF	TGCGCCAGCAGCTTGGGAGCTCTCGAGCAGTACTTC
TRBV19	-	TRBJ2-7	-	13	CASSTIVGYEQYF	TGTGCCAGTAGTACGATAGTGGGCTACGAGCAGTACTTC
TRBV30	-	TRBJ1-2	-	12	CAWSPASYGYTF	TGTGCCTGGAGTCCGGCGAGCTATGGCTACACCTTC
TRBV29-1	-	TRBJ1-1	TRBD1	13	CSTLTGPNTEAFF	TGCAGCACCTTGACAGGGCCGAACACTGAAGCTTTCTTT
TRBV19	-	TRBJ1-5	TRBD1	16	CASSIERTGGHQPQHF	TGTGCCAGTAGTATAGAAAGGACAGGGGGCCATCAGCCCCAGCATTTT
TRBV7-9	few	TRBJ1-3	TRBD1	13	CASGQGAGNTIYF	TGTGCCAGCGGACAGGGCGCTGGAAACACCATATATTTT
TRBV28	few	TRBJ1-4	-	15	CASSRGDRLNEKLFF	TGTGCCAGCAGCCGGGGTGACAGGCTTAATGAAAAACTGTTTTTT
TRBV2	-	TRBJ2-7	-	13	CASSESQESEQYF	TGTGCCAGCAGTGAGTCACAGGAAAGCGAGCAGTACTTC
TRBV19	-	TRBJ2-3	-	14	CASRLVPSTDTQYF	TGTGCCAGTCGACTAGTCCCGAGCACAGATACGCAGTATTTT
TRBV6-1	-	TRBJ1-2	-	13	CASRDYLGDGYTF	TGTGCCAGCAGGGACTACTTGGGCGATGGCTACACCTTC
TRBV10-3	many	TRBJ2-1	TRBD2	16	CAISDQTSGRNNEQFF	TGTGCCATCAGTGACCAAACTAGCGGGAGAAACAATGAGCAGTTCTTC
TRBV9	-	TRBJ1-1	-	14	CASSPHRASEEAFF	TGTGCCAGCAGCCCCCACAGGGCTAGCGAAGAAGCTTTCTTT
TRBV7-9	-	TRBJ2-7	TRBD2	19	CASSLLPGLAGAATYEQYF	TGTGCCAGCAGCTTACTACCGGGACTAGCGGGGGCAGCTACCTACGAGCAGTACTTC
TRBV7-3	-	TRBJ2-2	-	12	CASSLNTGELFF	TGTGCCAGCAGCCTCAACACCGGGGAGCTGTTTTTT
TRBV10-3	-	TRBJ1-4	-	13	CAVSVATNEKLFF	TGTGCCGTTTCAGTGGCAACTAATGAAAAACTGTTTTTT
TRBV11-2	-	TRBJ2-3	TRBD2	18	CASSLVRTSGRFTDTQYF	TGTGCCAGCAGCTTAGTTAGGACTAGCGGGAGGTTCACAGATACGCAGTATTTT
TRBV14	many	TRBJ2-7	-	12	CASSQGWGEQYF	TGTGCCAGCAGCCAAGGCTGGGGCGAGCAGTACTTC
TRBV6-1	few	TRBJ2-3	-	15	CASRIRGTSTDTQYF	TGTGCCAGCCGAATTCGAGGGACTAGCACAGATACGCAGTATTTT
TRBV6-5	-	TRBJ2-3	TRBD1	13	CATAQGATDTQYF	TGTGCCACCGCACAGGGGGCCACAGATACGCAGTATTTT
TRBV6-1	-	TRBJ2-7	TRBD1	14	CASRGDRKNYEQYF	TGTGCCAGCAGGGGGGACAGGAAAAACTACGAGCAGTACTTC
TRBV7-2	-	TRBJ2-7	-	15	CASSFSGALGSEQYF	TGTGCCAGCAGCTTTTCGGGGGCCTTAGGCTCCGAGCAGTACTTC
TRBV13	-	TRBJ2-7	TRBD1	18	CASSFIARGRGPSYEQYF	TGTGCCAGCAGCTTTATCGCCCGGGGCAGGGGGCCCTCCTACGAGCAGTACTTC
TRBV30	-	TRBJ2-4	TRBD1	11	CAWGQGNIQYF	TGTGCCTGGGGACAGGGGAACATTCAGTACTTC
TRBV4-3	few	TRBJ2-1	TRBD2	21	CASSQLTPGLAGSSSYNEQFF	TGCGCCAGCAGCCAGCTCACCCCGGGACTAGCGGGAAGTTCGTCGTACAATGAGCAGTTCTTC
TRBV9	few	TRBJ2-7	-	19	CASSPGAKRVASGSYEQYF	TGTGCCAGCAGCCCGGGGGCGAAACGGGTGGCTAGCGGTTCCTACGAGCAGTACTTC
TRBV29-1	few	TRBJ1-2	-	12	CSVEDPRRSYTF	TGCAGCGTTGAAGATCCCCGAAGGAGCTACACCTTC
TRBV4-3	few	TRBJ2-7	TRBD1	16	CASSQESGQGPYEQYF	TGCGCCAGCAGCCAAGAGTCGGGACAGGGTCCTTACGAGCAGTACTTC
TRBV5-1	-	TRBJ2-1	-	13	CASSLVPNTEQFF	TGCGCCAGCAGCTTGGTACCTAACACTGAGCAGTTCTTC
TRBV29-1	few	TRBJ1-1	-	11	CSVGLNTEAFF	TGCAGCGTAGGATTGAACACTGAAGCTTTCTTT
TRBV4-2	-	TRBJ1-1	-	16	CASSQGSAGPLNEAFF	TGTGCCAGCAGCCAAGGTTCGGCAGGGCCTTTAAATGAAGCTTTCTTT
TRBV7-9	few	TRBJ1-2	TRBD1	13	CASRLGQGHGYTF	TGTGCCAGCAGACTGGGACAGGGGCATGGCTACACCTTC
TRBV10-3	few	TRBJ1-2	TRBD1	15	CAISGNREGAVGYTF	TGTGCCATCAGTGGGAACCGGGAGGGGGCAGTTGGCTACACCTTC
TRBV9	few	TRBJ2-7	-	15	CASSVGRGRSYEQYF	TGTGCCAGCAGCGTGGGTAGGGGACGGTCGTACGAGCAGTACTTC
TRBV7-9	few	TRBJ2-3	-	17	CASSFGLLRYSADTQYF	TGTGCCAGCAGCTTTGGGCTTTTGCGATATTCAGCAGATACGCAGTATTTT
TRBV27	few	TRBJ1-2	TRBD1	14	CASSLFGTVYGYTF	TGTGCCAGCAGTCTATTCGGGACAGTTTATGGCTACACCTTC
TRBV4-2	few	TRBJ2-7	TRBD1	14	CASTSGTGAGEQYF	TGTGCCAGCACGTCCGGGACAGGGGCCGGCGAGCAGTACTTC
TRBV7-2	-	TRBJ2-5	-	14	CASSPRGRGETQYF	TGTGCCAGCAGCCCAAGGGGGAGGGGCGAGACCCAGTACTTC
TRBV7-2	few	TRBJ1-2	-	14	CASSLVWGESGYTF	TGTGCCAGCAGCTTAGTATGGGGGGAGTCGGGCTACACCTTC